This TCR beta chain was observed in a study of blood T cells in healthy people across ages. The V segment lost 1 base and the J segment 7 bases; nucleotides outside the gene matches: 12. This CDR3 is 16 amino acids long. The germline V gene has CDR1 LGHNA and CDR2 YNFKEQ. Combining a sample-barcoded 5' primer with a J-beta primer mix, a second PCR ran for 7 to 11 cycles. Researchers report that each sample yielded at least 3 million CDR3-containing paired-end reads. MiXCR, run by TCRdb on the 5' RACE reads, gives a single entry per CDR3 protein. The sample comprises about 650,000 distinct CDR3 sequences, 40% to 65% of which are singletons, and approximately 12% rests with the top ten.

This chain uses TRBV4-2 with TRBJ2-7; 8 bases agree with TRBD1. Material: blood. This clonotype originated in a woman at least 80 years old in good health. The CDR3 is CASSQGSVTGGVEQYF. CDR3 coding DNA: TGTGCCAGCAGCCAAGGGTCAGTTACAGGGGGAGTTGAGCAGTACTTC.